This T cell receptor beta chain derives from a study of monozygotic twins with inflammatory bowel disease. Notes on the study in general: Whereas healthy co-twins had higher TCRbeta diversity (inverse Simpson), IBD patients had lower diversity. Repertoire similarity matched across concordant and discordant twins, perhaps owing to limited power.

In eight separate reactions per sample, cDNA was generated. TCRdb reprocessed the 5' RACE reads, keeping one entry per CDR3 protein, no DNA. Its clone listing holds about 440,000 distinct CDR3 sequences. Comments on this clonotype: Its specificity is not known.

This CDR3 region has 14 residues. Germline CDR1 MNHNS, CDR2 SASEGT. The rearrangement uses TRBV6-1 and TRBJ2-1; there is no DNA to check the TCRdb D call of TRBD1. The TCR comes from a human donor with ulcerative colitis or Crohn's disease, or a healthy co-twin of an affected twin (not recorded which). Sequencing was performed on blood. The CDR3 region is CASSVGQGGGEQFF.